Here is one TCR beta chain with its context. Its antigen is still unknown. This specimen comes from a study of radiotherapy plus CTLA-4 blockade in lung cancer. Study context: Objective responses were documented in 15% to 20% of patients, with disease control in roughly 33%. Whole-study results and caveats: In blood, tumor-derived TCR clones expanded after radiotherapy plus ipilimumab. Reported findings show early blood T cell clone dynamics, with interferon-beta, best predicted response.

Focal radiation plus CTLA-4 blockade with ipilimumab was administered to patients who had chemo-refractory metastatic non-small-cell lung cancer. Sequencing was performed with immunoSEQ multiplex PCR; in TCRdb, only in-frame clones are kept and a portion is missing. The sample has about 80,000 clones; around 81% are singletons. The germline CDR1 and CDR2 sequences are MGHRA and YSYEKL. With V trimmed by 0 bases and J by 1 base, 6 bases remained unmatched. The CDR3 is 19 amino acids. The chain uses TRBV4-1 and TRBJ1-6, with TRBD1 matching over 10 bases. Sample: peripheral blood, taken from a patient treated with radiotherapy plus ipilimumab. The sequence came from a human donor with non-small cell lung cancer whose response to radiotherapy plus ipilimumab could not be evaluated. Some clones in this sample may be carry-over from other donors' samples. The CDR3 is CASSQDNRDRGSYNSPLHF. CDR3 nucleotide sequence: TGCGCCAGCAGCCAAGATAACCGGGACAGGGGTTCCTATAATTCACCCCTCCACTTT.